This entry is about one T cell receptor (beta chain). TCRdb re-analysed the RT-PCR reads in MiXCR, keeping a single row per CDR3 protein. The sample includes more than 450,000 distinct CDR3 sequences, 11% of them seen just once. The sample comes from a study of response to subunit inactivated influenza vaccine. V lost 6 bases, J lost 2 bases, and 14 bases lay in between. Germline CDR1 and CDR2: DFQATT and SNEGSKA (reference sequence). The length of the CDR3 is 13 residues. These data also featured in a second study, about T cells expressing NK-cell markers. That work contributes: Generation of TCR beta cDNA was performed by 5'RACE template switching incorporating UMIs. All TCR beta repertoires analysed originated from sorted CD3+CD56+NKG2C+, CD3+CD56+NKG2C- and CD3+CD56-NKG2C+ T cells. The sequencing cohort of eight donors included seven HCMV-seropositive individuals and one seronegative individual.

The chain is built from TRBV20-1 and TRBJ2-7, with D possibly being TRBD1 (6 bases). Material: PBMCs from blood, obtained on the day of vaccination. The receptor was isolated from a middle-aged man who received an inactivated influenza vaccine. The CDR3 DNA follows: TGCAGTGCAACAGGGTTTGATACCTACGAGCAGTACTTC. Its protein product is CSATGFDTYEQYF.